This T cell receptor beta chain was sequenced during a study of OX40 agonist ivuxolimab in advanced cancers. As for the study in general: With ivuxolimab, an agonistic anti-OX40 (CD134) antibody, patients were treated. One hepatocellular carcinoma and two cutaneous melanoma patients partially responded.

Sequenced by immunoSEQ multiplex PCR; TCRdb stores in-frame clones only, minus some. Of 55,000 to 60,000 clones in the sample, about 87% were seen once. Worth noting for this clone: Its antigen remains unknown.

J was trimmed by 3 bases and V by 2 bases; bases with no gene match: 5. Per the germline V gene, CDR1 is MDHEN and CDR2 is SYDVKM. CDR3 length: 16 residues. The study, taken as a whole, reports: The 0.1-3.0 mg/kg partial responders had among the lowest clonal expansion. Part of the nonresponder group also had normalized T-cell clonal expansion that was low.

The V gene is TRBV28, the J gene TRBJ1-2, with 11 bases matching TRBD1. This clonotype was sampled from an adult with an advanced solid tumor such as melanoma, head and neck, liver or kidney cancer. The starting material was CD4+ or CD8+ T cells sorted from blood, obtained in a trial of the OX40 agonist ivuxolimab. The CDR3 protein is CASSLLGTGGDYGYTF. The CDR3, as DNA: TGTGCCAGCAGTTTACTCGGGACAGGGGGGGACTATGGCTACACCTTC.